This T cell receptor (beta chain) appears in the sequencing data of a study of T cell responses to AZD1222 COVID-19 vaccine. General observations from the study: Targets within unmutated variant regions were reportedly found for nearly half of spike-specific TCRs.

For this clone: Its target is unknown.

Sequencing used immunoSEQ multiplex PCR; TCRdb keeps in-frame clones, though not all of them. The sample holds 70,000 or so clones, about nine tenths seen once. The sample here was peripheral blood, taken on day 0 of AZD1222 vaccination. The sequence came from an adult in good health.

The CDR3 DNA reads TGCAGCGTTGTGGTGGGAAGCTCCTACAATGAGCAGTTCTTC. It encodes CSVVVGSSYNEQFF. The rearrangement uses TRBV29-1 and TRBJ2-1, with D uncertain. The CDR3 extends over 14 amino acids. V was cut by 4 bases and J by 0 bases, with 10 bases left in between. Germline V gene sequence: CDR1 SQVTM, CDR2 ANQGSEA.